Many counts were recorded for the clone carrying this TCR beta chain. Its antigen is unidentified. TCRdb passed the 5' RACE reads through MiXCR, listing each CDR3 protein once. This sample has some 24,000 distinct CDR3 sequences, with 5% to 7% found just once. Germline V CDR1 and CDR2: DFQATT, SNEGSKA (reference sequence). This CDR3 spans 14 amino acids. V was pared by 5 bases and J by 6 bases, with 20 bases between. The sample originates from a study of neurological immune-mediated disorders. Study conclusions and caveats: CDR3 amino acid sequences of expanded clones were not shared across subjects, a result suggesting private repertoires in all groups.

This receptor was identified in a woman aged 40 to 55 in good health. The chain has TRBV20-1 and TRBJ2-7, with D perhaps given as TRBD1 or TRBD2 (6 bases each). Sequencing input: PBMCs. Here the CDR3 DNA reads TGCAGTGCTCGCTCGGGCGGAGGGGGTTTCGAGCAGTACTTC. The encoded protein is CSARSGGGGFEQYF.